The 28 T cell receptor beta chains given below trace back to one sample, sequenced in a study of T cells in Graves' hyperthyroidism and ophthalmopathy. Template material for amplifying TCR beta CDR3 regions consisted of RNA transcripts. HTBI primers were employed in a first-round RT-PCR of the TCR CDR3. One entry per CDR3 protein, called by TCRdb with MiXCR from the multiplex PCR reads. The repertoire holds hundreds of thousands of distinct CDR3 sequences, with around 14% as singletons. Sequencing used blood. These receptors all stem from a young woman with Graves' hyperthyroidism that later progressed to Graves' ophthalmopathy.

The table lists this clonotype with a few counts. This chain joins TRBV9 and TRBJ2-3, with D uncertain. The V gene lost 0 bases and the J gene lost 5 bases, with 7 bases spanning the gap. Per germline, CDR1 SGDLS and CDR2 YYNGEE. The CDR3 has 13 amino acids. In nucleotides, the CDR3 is TGTGCCAGCAGCGTAGCAAGTGGAGATACGCAGTATTTT. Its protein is CASSVASGDTQYF.

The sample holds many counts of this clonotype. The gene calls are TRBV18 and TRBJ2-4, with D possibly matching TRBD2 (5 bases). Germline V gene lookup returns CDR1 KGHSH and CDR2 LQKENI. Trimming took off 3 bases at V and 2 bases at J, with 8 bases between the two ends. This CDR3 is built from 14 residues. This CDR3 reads CASSPGSTKNIQYF. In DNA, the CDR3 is TGTGCCAGCTCACCGGGGAGTACCAAAAACATTCAGTACTTC.

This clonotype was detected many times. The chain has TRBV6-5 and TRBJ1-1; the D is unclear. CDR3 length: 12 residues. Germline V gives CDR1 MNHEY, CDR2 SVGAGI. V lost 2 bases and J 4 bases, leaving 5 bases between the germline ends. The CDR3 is CASSYPLTEAFF. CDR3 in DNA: TGTGCCAGCAGTTACCCCCTCACTGAAGCTTTCTTT.

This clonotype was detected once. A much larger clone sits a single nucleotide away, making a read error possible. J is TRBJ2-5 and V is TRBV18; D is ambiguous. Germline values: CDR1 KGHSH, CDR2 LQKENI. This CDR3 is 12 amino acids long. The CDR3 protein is CPSSPAGETQYF. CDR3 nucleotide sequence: TGTCCCAGCTCACCAGCTGGGGAGACCCAGTACTTC. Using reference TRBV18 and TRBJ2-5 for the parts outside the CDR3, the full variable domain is NAGVMQNPRHLVRRRGQEARLRCSPMKGHSHVYWYRQLPEEGLKFMVYLQKENIIDESGMPKERFSAEFPKEGPSILRIQQVVRGDSAAYFCPSSPAGETQYFGPGTRLLVL.

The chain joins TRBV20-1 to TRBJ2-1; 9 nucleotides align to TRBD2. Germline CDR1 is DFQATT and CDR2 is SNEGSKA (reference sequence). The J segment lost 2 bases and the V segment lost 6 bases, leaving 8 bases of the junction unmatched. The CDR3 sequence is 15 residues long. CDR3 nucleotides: TGCAGTGCCCCTGGACCTAGCGGGACCTACAATGAGCAGTTCTTC. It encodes CSAPGPSGTYNEQFF.

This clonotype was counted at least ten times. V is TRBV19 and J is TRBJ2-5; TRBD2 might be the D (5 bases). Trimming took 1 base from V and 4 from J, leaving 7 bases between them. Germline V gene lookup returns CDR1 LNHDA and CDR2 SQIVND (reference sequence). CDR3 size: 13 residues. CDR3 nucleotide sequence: TGTGCCAGTAGTATAGCCCTAGCAGAGACCCAGTACTTC. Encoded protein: CASSIALAETQYF.

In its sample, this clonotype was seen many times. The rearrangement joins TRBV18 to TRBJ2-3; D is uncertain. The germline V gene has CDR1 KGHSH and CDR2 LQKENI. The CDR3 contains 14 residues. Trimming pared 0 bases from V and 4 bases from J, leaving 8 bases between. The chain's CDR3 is CASSPPGKSDTQYF. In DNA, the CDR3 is TGTGCCAGCTCACCACCGGGAAAGTCAGATACGCAGTATTTT. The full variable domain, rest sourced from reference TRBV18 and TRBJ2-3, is NAGVMQNPRHLVRRRGQEARLRCSPMKGHSHVYWYRQLPEEGLKFMVYLQKENIIDESGMPKERFSAEFPKEGPSILRIQQVVRGDSAAYFCASSPPGKSDTQYFGPGTRLTVL.

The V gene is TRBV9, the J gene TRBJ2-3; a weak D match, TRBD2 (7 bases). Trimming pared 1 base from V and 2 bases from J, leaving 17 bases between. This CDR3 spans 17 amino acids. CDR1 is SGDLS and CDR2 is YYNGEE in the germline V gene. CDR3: CASSVRWGGQDTDTQYF. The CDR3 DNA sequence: TGTGCCAGCAGCGTAAGGTGGGGGGGGCAGGACACAGATACGCAGTATTTT.

CDR3 protein: CASSLGYSLYEQYF. In DNA, the CDR3 is TGTGCCAGCAGCTTAGGTTACAGTCTCTACGAGCAGTACTTC. The rearrangement uses TRBV11-2 and TRBJ2-7, with no clear D. V dropped 1 base and J dropped 3 bases, with 10 bases sitting between them. The CDR3 spans 14 residues. Germline V gene data show CDR1 as SGHAT and CDR2 as FQNNGV.

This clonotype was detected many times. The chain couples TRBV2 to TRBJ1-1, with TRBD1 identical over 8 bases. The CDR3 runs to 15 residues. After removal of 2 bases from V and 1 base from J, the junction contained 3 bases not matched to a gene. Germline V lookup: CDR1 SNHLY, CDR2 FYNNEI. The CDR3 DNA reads TGTGCCAGCAGTGAATTAGGACAGGGGAACACTGAAGCTTTCTTT. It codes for CASSELGQGNTEAFF.

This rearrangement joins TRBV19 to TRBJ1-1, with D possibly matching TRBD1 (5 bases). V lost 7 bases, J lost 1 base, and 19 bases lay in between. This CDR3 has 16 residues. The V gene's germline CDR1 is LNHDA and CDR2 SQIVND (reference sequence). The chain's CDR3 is CASKLRKGSPNTEAFF. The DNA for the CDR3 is TGTGCCAGTAAACTCCGGAAGGGGAGCCCGAACACTGAAGCTTTCTTT. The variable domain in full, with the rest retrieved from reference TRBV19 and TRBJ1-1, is DGGITQSPKYLFRKEGQNVTLSCEQNLNHDAMYWYRQDPGQGLRLIYYSQIVNDFQKGDIAEGYSVSREKKESFPLTVTSAQKNPTAFYLCASKLRKGSPNTEAFFGQGTRLTVV.

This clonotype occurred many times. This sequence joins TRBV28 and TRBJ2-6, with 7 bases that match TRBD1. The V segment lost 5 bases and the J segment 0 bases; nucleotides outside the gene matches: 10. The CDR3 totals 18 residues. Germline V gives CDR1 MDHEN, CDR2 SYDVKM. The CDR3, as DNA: TGTGCCAGCAGTATAAGGACAGGTCCCTACTCTGGGGCCAACGTCCTGACTTTC. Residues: CASSIRTGPYSGANVLTF.

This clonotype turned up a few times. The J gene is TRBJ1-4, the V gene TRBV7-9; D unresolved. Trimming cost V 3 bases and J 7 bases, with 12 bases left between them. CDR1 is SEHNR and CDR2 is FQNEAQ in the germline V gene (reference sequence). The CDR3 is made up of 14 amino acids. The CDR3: CASSFGSPGEKLFF. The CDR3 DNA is TGTGCCAGCAGCTTCGGGTCGCCGGGTGAAAAACTGTTTTTT.

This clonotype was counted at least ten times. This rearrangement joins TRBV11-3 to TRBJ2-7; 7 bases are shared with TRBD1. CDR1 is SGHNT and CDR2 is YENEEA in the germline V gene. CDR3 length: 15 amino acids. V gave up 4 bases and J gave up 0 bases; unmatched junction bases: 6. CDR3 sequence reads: CASSSDGQASYEQYF. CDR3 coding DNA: TGTGCCAGCAGCTCCGACGGACAGGCCTCCTACGAGCAGTACTTC.

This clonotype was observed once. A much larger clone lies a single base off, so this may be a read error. This chain's CDR3 is CASSSQRNADTQYF. DNA for the CDR3: TGTGCCAGCAGCTCCCAGCGGAACGCAGATACGCAGTATTTT. The rearrangement uses TRBV2 and TRBJ2-3; D perhaps matches TRBD2 (5 bases). This CDR3 is built from 14 residues. Germline CDR1 reads SNHLY; CDR2 reads FYNNEI. Trimming removed 6 bases from V and 4 bases from J, with 14 bases in between. Full variable domain (rest looked up from reference TRBV2 and TRBJ2-3): EPEVTQTPSHQVTQMGQEVILRCVPISNHLYFYWYRQILGQKVEFLVSFYNNEISEKSEIFDDQFSVERPDGSNFTLKIRSTKLEDSAMYFCASSSQRNADTQYFGPGTRLTVL.

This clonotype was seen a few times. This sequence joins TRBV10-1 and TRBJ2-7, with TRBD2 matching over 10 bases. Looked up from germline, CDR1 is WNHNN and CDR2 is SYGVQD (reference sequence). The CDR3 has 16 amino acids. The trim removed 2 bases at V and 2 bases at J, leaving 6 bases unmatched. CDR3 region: CASSERASGRPYEQYF. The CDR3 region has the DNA TGCGCCAGCAGTGAGAGGGCTAGCGGGAGACCCTACGAGCAGTACTTC.

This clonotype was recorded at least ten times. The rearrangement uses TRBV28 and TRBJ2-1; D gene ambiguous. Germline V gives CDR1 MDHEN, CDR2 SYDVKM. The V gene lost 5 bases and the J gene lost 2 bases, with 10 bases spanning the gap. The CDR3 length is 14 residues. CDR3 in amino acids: CASSRPQTYNEQFF. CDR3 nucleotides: TGTGCCAGCAGTCGCCCCCAGACCTACAATGAGCAGTTCTTC.

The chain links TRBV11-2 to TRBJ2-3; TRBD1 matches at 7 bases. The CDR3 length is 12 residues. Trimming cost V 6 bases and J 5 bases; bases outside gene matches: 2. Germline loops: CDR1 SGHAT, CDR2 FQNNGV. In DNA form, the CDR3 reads TGTGCCAGCAGTTGGACAGGAGATACGCAGTATTTT. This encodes CASSWTGDTQYF. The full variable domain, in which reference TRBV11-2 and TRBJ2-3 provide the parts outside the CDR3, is EAGVAQSPRYKIIEKRQSVAFWCNPISGHATLYWYQQILGQGPKLLIQFQNNGVVDDSQLPKDRFSAERLKGVDSTLKIQPAKLEDSAVYLCASSWTGDTQYFGPGTRLTVL.

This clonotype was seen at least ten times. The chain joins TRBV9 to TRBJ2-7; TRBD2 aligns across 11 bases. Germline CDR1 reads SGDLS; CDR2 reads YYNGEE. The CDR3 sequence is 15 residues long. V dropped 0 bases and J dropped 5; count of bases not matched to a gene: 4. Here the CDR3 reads CASSVATSGTHEQYF. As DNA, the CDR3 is TGTGCCAGCAGCGTAGCGACTAGCGGGACCCACGAGCAGTACTTC. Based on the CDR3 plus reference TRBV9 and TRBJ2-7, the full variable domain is DSGVTQTPKHLITATGQRVTLRCSPRSGDLSVYWYQQSLDQGLQFLIQYYNGEERAKGNILERFSAQQFPDLHSELNLSSLELGDSALYFCASSVATSGTHEQYFGPGTRLTVT.

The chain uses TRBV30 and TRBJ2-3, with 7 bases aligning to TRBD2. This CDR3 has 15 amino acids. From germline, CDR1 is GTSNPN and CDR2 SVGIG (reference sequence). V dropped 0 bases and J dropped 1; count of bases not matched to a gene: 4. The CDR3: CAWSVSGAGTDTQYF. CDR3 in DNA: TGTGCCTGGAGTGTAAGCGGGGCGGGCACAGATACGCAGTATTTT.

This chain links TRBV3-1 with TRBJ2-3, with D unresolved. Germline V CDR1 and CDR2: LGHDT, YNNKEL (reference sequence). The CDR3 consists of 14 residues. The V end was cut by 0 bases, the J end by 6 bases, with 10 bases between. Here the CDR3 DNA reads TGTGCCAGCAGCCAAGAAGGCGTTGGGGATACGCAGTATTTT. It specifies CASSQEGVGDTQYF.

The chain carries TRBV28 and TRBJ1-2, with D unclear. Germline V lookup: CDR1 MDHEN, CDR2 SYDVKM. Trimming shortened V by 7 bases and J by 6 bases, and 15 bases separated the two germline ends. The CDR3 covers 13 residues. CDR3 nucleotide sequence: TGTGCCAGCACTACCGCCAGGAGCCATGGCTACACCTTC. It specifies CASTTARSHGYTF.

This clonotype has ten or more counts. The CDR3 region is CASSDRGWYEQYF. The CDR3 nucleotides read TGTGCCAGCAGTGACAGGGGCTGGTACGAGCAGTACTTC. The J gene is TRBJ2-7, the V gene TRBV6-1; maybe TRBD1 (6 bases). V lost 3 bases, J lost 4 bases, and 10 bases lay in between. In germline, CDR1 is MNHNS, CDR2 SASEGT. The CDR3 has 13 residues.

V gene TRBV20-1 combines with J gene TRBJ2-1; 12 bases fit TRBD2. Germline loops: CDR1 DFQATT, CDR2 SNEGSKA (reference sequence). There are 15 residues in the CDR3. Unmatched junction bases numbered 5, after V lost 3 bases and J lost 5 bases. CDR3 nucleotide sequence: TGCAGTGCTAGCCCTCTAGCGGGAGGGCACAATGAGCAGTTCTTC. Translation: CSASPLAGGHNEQFF.

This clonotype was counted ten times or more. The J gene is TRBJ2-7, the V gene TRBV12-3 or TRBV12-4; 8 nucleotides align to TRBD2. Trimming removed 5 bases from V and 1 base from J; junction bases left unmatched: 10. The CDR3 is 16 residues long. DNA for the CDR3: TGTGCCAGCAGTCCCCGGAGTAGCGGGGCGTCCTACGAGCAGTACTTC. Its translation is CASSPRSSGASYEQYF.

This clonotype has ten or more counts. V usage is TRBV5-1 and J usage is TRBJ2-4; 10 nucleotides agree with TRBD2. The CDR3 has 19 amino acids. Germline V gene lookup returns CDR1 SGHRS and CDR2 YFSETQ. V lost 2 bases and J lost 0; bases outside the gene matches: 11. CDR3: CASSLAGGPSDLAKNIQYF. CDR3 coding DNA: TGCGCCAGCAGCTTAGCGGGAGGGCCCTCGGACTTAGCCAAAAACATTCAGTACTTC.

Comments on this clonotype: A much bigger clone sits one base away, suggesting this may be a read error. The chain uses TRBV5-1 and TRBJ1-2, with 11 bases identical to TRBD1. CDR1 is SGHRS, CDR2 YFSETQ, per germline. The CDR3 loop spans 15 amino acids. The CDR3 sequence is CASSGQGAANYGYIF. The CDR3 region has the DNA TGCGCCAGCAGCGGACAGGGGGCCGCTAACTATGGCTACATCTTC.

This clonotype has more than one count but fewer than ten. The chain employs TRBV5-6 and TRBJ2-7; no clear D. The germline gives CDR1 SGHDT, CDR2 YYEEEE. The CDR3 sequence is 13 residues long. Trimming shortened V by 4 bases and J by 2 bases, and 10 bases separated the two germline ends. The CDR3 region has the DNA TGTGCCAGCAGCGTATTCGTTACCTACGAGCAGTACTTC. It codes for CASSVFVTYEQYF.